This passage covers 32 T cell receptor beta chains from one sample sequenced in a study of blood T cells in healthy people across ages. Alongside a J-beta primer mix, a sample-barcoded 5' primer served in a second PCR lasting roughly 7 to 12 cycles. TCRdb re-called the 5' RACE reads through MiXCR, storing one row per CDR3 protein. Here the sample spans 800,000 to 950,000 distinct CDR3 sequences, 25% to 30% being singletons. These records were also assigned to another study, of T cells of mothers and their children.

Sequences were obtained from blood. The receptor set was obtained from a woman aged 40 to 49 in good health.

A single count supports this clonotype. The V call is TRBV20-1, the J call TRBJ2-7; D is possibly TRBD1 or TRBD2 (5 bases each). The CDR3 contains 14 residues. V lost 5 bases, J lost 5 bases, and 19 bases lay in between. CDR1 is DFQATT and CDR2 is SNEGSKA in the germline V gene (reference sequence). As DNA, the CDR3 is TGCAGTGCTTACACAGGACTCTCCTACAACGAGCAGTACTTC. This sequence encodes CSAYTGLSYNEQYF.

This clonotype turned up a few times. The gene calls are TRBV5-4 and TRBJ2-3; 8 nucleotides line up with TRBD2. Germline values: CDR1 SGHNT, CDR2 YYREEE (reference sequence). The CDR3 has 16 residues. Losses at the gene ends were 1 base for V and 2 bases for J; bases not matched to a gene: 6. The CDR3 nucleotides are TGTGCCAGCAGCTTGAAAGCGGGGGCCTTCACAGATACGCAGTATTTT. Amino acid sequence: CASSLKAGAFTDTQYF.

There are a few counts of this clonotype. The chain combines TRBV12-3 or TRBV12-4 with TRBJ2-5; D ambiguous. This CDR3 has 11 residues. Between the trimmed V and J ends, which lost 3 bases and 6 bases, there was a span of 5 bases. CDR3: CASSFGQTQYF. CDR3 DNA: TGTGCCAGCAGTTTCGGTCAGACCCAGTACTTC.

V usage is TRBV28 and J usage is TRBJ1-5, with no clear D. The CDR3 runs 11 residues. The ends were cut back, 5 bases at V and 4 bases at J, with 3 bases in the middle. Germline CDR1 and CDR2: MDHEN and SYDVKM. This CDR3 is CASSRNQPQHF. The CDR3, as DNA: TGTGCCAGCAGTCGTAATCAGCCCCAGCATTTT. Complete variable domain (other parts from reference TRBV28 and TRBJ1-5): DVKVTQSSRYLVKRTGEKVFLECVQDMDHENMFWYRQDPGLGLRLIYFSYDVKMKEKGDIPEGYSVSREKKERFSLILESASTNQTSMYLCASSRNQPQHFGDGTRLSIL.

As DNA, the CDR3 is TGTGCCACCCAAAGCATGTCAATGGGCGGCTATGGCTACACCTTC. Translation gives CATQSMSMGGYGYTF. The J gene is TRBJ1-2, the V gene TRBV19; D is uncertain. Between the trimmed V and J ends, which lost 10 bases and 4 bases, there was a span of 22 bases. Looked up from germline, CDR1 is LNHDA and CDR2 is SQIVND (reference sequence). The CDR3 consists of 15 residues.

This clonotype has a count of ten or more. Germline is not matched at one junction end, which may reflect a read error. In DNA form, the CDR3 reads TGTGCTAGCAGCTTAGATGGCACTTTGGATACGCAGTATTTT. This translates into CASSLDGTLDTQYF. This chain joins TRBV7-7 and TRBJ2-3; no firm D call. The CDR3 totals 14 residues. CDR1 SSHAT and CDR2 FNYEAQ come from the germline V gene (reference sequence).

This clonotype has only a few counts. One base away lies a much larger clone, so this may be a sequencing read error. The gene calls are TRBV12-3 or TRBV12-4 and TRBJ1-2; TRBD1 matches 7 bases. This CDR3 has 13 residues. The ends lost 5 bases at V and 7 bases at J; junction bases unmatched: 7. Here the CDR3 DNA reads TGTGCCAGCAGTGAGACAGGGCGTGGTGGCTACACCTTC. Translation gives CASSETGRGGYTF.

With respect to this clonotype: Germline is not matched at one junction end, which may reflect a read error. The gene calls are TRBV6-4 and TRBJ2-1, with 11 bases that match TRBD1. CDR1 and CDR2 (germline): MRHNA, SNTAGT. The CDR3 has 15 amino acids. The CDR3 sequence: CAGSSGTGGNNEQFF. The CDR3 DNA follows: TGTGCCGGCAGTTCCGGGACAGGGGGTAACAATGAGCAGTTCTTC.

This clonotype was recorded many times. V is TRBV20-1 and J is TRBJ2-7; the D gene is possibly TRBD1 (6 bases). This CDR3 is built from 13 residues. The germline gives CDR1 DFQATT, CDR2 SNEGSKA (reference sequence). V was cut by 2 bases and J by 6 bases, with 14 bases left in between. The CDR3 DNA sequence: TGCAGTGCTAGACCCGTCTGGGGGCGCGAGCAGTACTTC. Translation gives CSARPVWGREQYF.

With respect to this clonotype: A single base separates this from a much larger clone, so it may be a read error. The V call is TRBV29-1, the J call TRBJ2-3, with a tentative D call TRBD1 (6 bases). The CDR3 runs 14 residues. Germline V lookup: CDR1 SQVTM, CDR2 ANQGSEA. The chain's CDR3 is CSVADRRPADTHYF. The DNA of the CDR3 is TGCAGCGTTGCTGACAGGCGCCCGGCAGATACGCACTATTTT.

This chain uses TRBV5-1 with TRBJ1-5, with TRBD1 as a possible D gene (5 bases). The CDR3 has 17 amino acids. Germline values: CDR1 SGHRS, CDR2 YFSETQ. Trimming removed 3 bases from V and 1 base from J, with 17 bases in between. CDR3 region: CASSYLPLRDSNQPQHF. Written as DNA, the CDR3 is TGCGCCAGCAGCTATTTGCCCCTCCGGGACAGCAATCAGCCCCAGCATTTT. The whole variable domain, filled in from reference TRBV5-1 and TRBJ1-5, reads KAGVTQTPRYLIKTRGQQVTLSCSPISGHRSVSWYQQTPGQGLQFLFEYFSETQRNKGNFPGRFSGRQFSNSRSEMNVSTLELGDSALYLCASSYLPLRDSNQPQHFGDGTRLSIL.

Only a few counts were recorded for this clonotype. The chain links TRBV7-8 to TRBJ1-3; the D is unclear. Trimming shortened V by 1 base and J by 3 bases, and 10 bases separated the two germline ends. The CDR3 covers 15 residues. Germline CDR1 reads SGHVS; CDR2 reads FQNEAQ. CDR3 in DNA: TGTGCCAGCAGCTTAGAAGGGTTTCATGGAAACACCATATATTTT. Residues: CASSLEGFHGNTIYF.

This clonotype showed up just a few times. This chain uses TRBV4-1 with TRBJ2-7; 9 bases agree with TRBD1. In germline, CDR1 is MGHRA, CDR2 YSYEKL. J lost 7 bases, V lost 5 bases, and 9 bases had no gene match. CDR3 length: 14 residues. The CDR3 DNA sequence: TGCGCCAGCAGCACCCGGGACAGGGTGGGGGAGCAGTACTTC. Amino acid sequence: CASSTRDRVGEQYF.

J is TRBJ1-6 and V is TRBV3-1; D unresolved. V lost 6 bases to trimming and J lost 7 bases, with 16 bases between them. Germline CDR1 LGHDT, CDR2 YNNKEL (reference sequence). The CDR3 extends over 15 amino acids. In DNA, the CDR3 is TGTGCCAGCAGTCCCGGACTTGGGGAGAATTCACCCCTCCACTTT. Encoded protein: CASSPGLGENSPLHF.

Only a few counts were recorded for this clonotype. The chain uses TRBV20-1 and TRBJ2-5, with D possibly being TRBD2 (6 bases). V lost 6 bases to trimming and J lost 5 bases, with 19 bases between them. This CDR3 has 14 residues. Germline CDR1 is DFQATT and CDR2 is SNEGSKA (reference sequence). The CDR3: CSASPGSRGETQYF. CDR3 nucleotides: TGCAGTGCGTCTCCCGGGAGCCGGGGGGAGACCCAGTACTTC.

The rearrangement uses TRBV5-1 and TRBJ2-2; tentatively, D is TRBD2 (5 bases). The germline gives CDR1 SGHRS, CDR2 YFSETQ. The germline V and J ends were trimmed by 4 bases and 6 bases, with 10 bases remaining between them. The CDR3 has 13 residues. The CDR3 sequence: CASSTDYSGELFF. The DNA for the CDR3 is TGCGCCAGCAGCACCGACTACTCCGGGGAGCTGTTTTTT.

Only a few counts were recorded for this clonotype. The chain employs TRBV28 and TRBJ1-1, with TRBD1 as a possible D gene (5 bases). Per the germline V gene, CDR1 is MDHEN and CDR2 is SYDVKM. V lost 6 bases, J lost 6 bases, and 23 bases lay in between. There are 16 residues in the CDR3. The CDR3 loop reads CASSSPGRLSIAEAFF. CDR3 bases: TGTGCCAGCAGCTCTCCGGGACGGCTCTCGATCGCTGAAGCTTTCTTT.

This clonotype turned up a few times. The junction and the germline gene differ at one end; a read error may be behind it. The V gene is TRBV5-4, the J gene TRBJ2-3, with 10 bases aligning to TRBD2. The CDR3 extends over 16 amino acids. Germline V lookup: CDR1 SGHNT, CDR2 YYREEE (reference sequence). CDR3 region: CAGSSGPSGGQDTQYF. The CDR3 coding sequence is TGTGCCGGCAGCTCTGGCCCTAGCGGGGGTCAAGATACGCAGTATTTT.

The table lists this clonotype with many counts. This chain links TRBV20-1 with TRBJ2-7; the match to TRBD2 covers 9 bases. J was trimmed by 4 bases and V by 6 bases; bases with no gene match: 7. This CDR3 region has 13 residues. The V gene's germline CDR1 is DFQATT and CDR2 SNEGSKA (reference sequence). CDR3 in DNA: TGCAGTGCCCCTCTGCGGGGGGGGTACGAGCAGTACTTC. Encoded protein: CSAPLRGGYEQYF.

This clonotype was picked up many times. The genes are TRBV2 and TRBJ1-4; no definite D call. V was cut by 7 bases and J by 4 bases, with 16 bases left in between. The CDR3 has 15 amino acids. Germline CDR1 SNHLY, CDR2 FYNNEI. The chain's CDR3 is CASNTGRTVNEKLFF. The CDR3, as DNA: TGTGCCAGCAATACCGGACGGACGGTTAATGAAAAACTGTTTTTT.

The V call is TRBV28, the J call TRBJ2-5, with D perhaps matching TRBD2 (6 bases). Germline V CDR1 and CDR2: MDHEN, SYDVKM. V lost 6 bases to trimming and J lost 4 bases, with 15 bases between them. The CDR3 has 14 amino acids. CDR3 in DNA: TGTGCCAGCAGCAGACTAGATTCCGGAGAGACCCAGTACTTC. Translating gives CASSRLDSGETQYF.

Regarding this clonotype: One junction end disagrees with the germline gene, perhaps due to a read error. The CDR3 DNA sequence: TGCGGTGCTAGCGACCGCGGACTAGCGGGGGGCAAAAACATTCAGTACTTC. Its protein product is CGASDRGLAGGKNIQYF. The J gene is TRBJ2-4, the V gene TRBV20-1, with 14 nucleotides matching TRBD2. The CDR3 loop spans 17 amino acids. CDR1 is DFQATT and CDR2 is SNEGSKA in the germline V gene (reference sequence).

In this sample, this clonotype turned up many times. The chain joins TRBV5-5 to TRBJ2-1, with D uncertain. CDR1 SGHKS and CDR2 YYEKEE come from the germline V gene (reference sequence). V lost 4 bases, J lost 5 bases, and 13 bases lay in between. The CDR3 loop spans 14 amino acids. CDR3 loop: CASSPSGFHNEQFF. The CDR3 region has the DNA TGTGCCAGCAGCCCGTCTGGCTTCCACAATGAGCAGTTCTTC.

This clonotype was recorded many times. The chain has TRBV24-1 and TRBJ1-2, with 8 positions matching TRBD1. Trimming removed 5 bases from V and 8 bases from J; junction bases left unmatched: 6. Germline CDR1 is KGHDR and CDR2 is SFDVKD. The CDR3 runs to 13 residues. The CDR3 sequence is CATSGGQGRGYTF. The CDR3 nucleotides are TGTGCCACCAGTGGTGGACAGGGAAGAGGCTACACCTTC.

This clonotype was seen ten or more times. The chain couples TRBV6-6 to TRBJ2-3, with no clear D. The germline V gene has CDR1 MNHNY and CDR2 SVGAGI (reference sequence). V was clipped by 2 bases and J by 0 bases, with 6 bases between them. The CDR3 contains 14 residues. The CDR3 DNA reads TGTGCCAGCAGTTACGTCGCTAGCACAGATACGCAGTATTTT. This encodes CASSYVASTDTQYF.

This clonotype was observed at least ten times. The chain joins TRBV20-1 to TRBJ2-7, with D perhaps matching TRBD2 (6 bases). CDR1 and CDR2 from the germline V gene are DFQATT and SNEGSKA (reference sequence). The CDR3 is made up of 14 amino acids. The V end lost 1 base, the J end lost 0 bases, and 10 bases lay between the germline ends. CDR3 loop: CSARAGRISYEQYF. In DNA, the CDR3 is TGCAGTGCTAGAGCGGGGAGGATCTCCTACGAGCAGTACTTC.

The rearrangement links TRBV12-3 or TRBV12-4 to TRBJ1-2; TRBD1 is a possible D gene (5 bases). V was pared by 3 bases and J by 0 bases, with 11 bases between. The CDR3 has 15 residues. CDR3 residues: CASSFSVTANYGYTF. The CDR3 coding sequence is TGTGCCAGCAGTTTCTCCGTGACAGCTAACTATGGCTACACCTTC.

The chain recombines TRBV5-1 with TRBJ2-7; TRBD1 might be the D (6 bases). The V gene's germline CDR1 is SGHRS and CDR2 YFSETQ. The germline V and J ends were trimmed by 2 bases and 4 bases, with 16 bases remaining between them. The CDR3 has 15 amino acids. CDR3 sequence reads: CASSFLPDSPYEQYF. CDR3 bases: TGCGCCAGCAGCTTTTTGCCGGACAGCCCTTACGAGCAGTACTTC.

Worth noting for this clonotype: A read error may produce the germline difference seen at one junction end. The DNA for the CDR3 is TGTGCCGGCAGAGGACAGCCCGGCGCTGAAGCTTTCTTT. Its protein is CAGRGQPGAEAFF. The gene calls are TRBV3-1 and TRBJ1-1; possibly TRBD1 for D (6 bases). Germline loops: CDR1 LGHDT, CDR2 YNNKEL (reference sequence). The CDR3 runs to 13 residues.

Worth noting for this clonotype: This clone may be a read error of a much larger clone one base away. This chain connects TRBV20-1 to TRBJ2-1; D perhaps matches TRBD1 (6 bases). The germline V and J ends were trimmed by 5 bases and 6 bases, with 17 bases remaining between them. Germline V gene data show CDR1 as DFQATT and CDR2 as SNEGSKA (reference sequence). CDR3 length: 14 amino acids. Here the CDR3 reads CSADRGTGSNEQFF. The CDR3 nucleotides read TGCAGTGCTGACCGGGGCACAGGGAGCAATGAGCAGTTCTTC.

V usage is TRBV2 and J usage is TRBJ2-3, with 7 bases aligning to TRBD2. Germline V CDR1 and CDR2: SNHLY, FYNNEI. J gave up 2 bases and V 7 bases, and 3 bases lay outside the gene matches. The CDR3 covers 13 residues. This CDR3 reads CASKAGTTDTQYF. CDR3 bases: TGTGCCAGCAAAGCGGGGACCACAGATACGCAGTATTTT. The complete variable domain, with remaining parts taken from reference TRBV2 and TRBJ2-3, reads EPEVTQTPSHQVTQMGQEVILRCVPISNHLYFYWYRQILGQKVEFLVSFYNNEISEKSEIFDDQFSVERPDGSNFTLKIRSTKLEDSAMYFCASKAGTTDTQYFGPGTRLTVL.

In its sample, this clonotype was seen many times. The J gene is TRBJ2-5, the V gene TRBV21-1; TRBD2 is taken as the D call from the table, unchecked against the DNA. TRBV21-1 represents a pseudogene. The CDR3 extends over 17 amino acids. CDR3 in DNA: TGTGCCAGCAGCAAAGCGCGAAAGCGGGGGACCCAAGAGACCCAGTACTTC. It specifies CASSKARKRGTQETQYF.